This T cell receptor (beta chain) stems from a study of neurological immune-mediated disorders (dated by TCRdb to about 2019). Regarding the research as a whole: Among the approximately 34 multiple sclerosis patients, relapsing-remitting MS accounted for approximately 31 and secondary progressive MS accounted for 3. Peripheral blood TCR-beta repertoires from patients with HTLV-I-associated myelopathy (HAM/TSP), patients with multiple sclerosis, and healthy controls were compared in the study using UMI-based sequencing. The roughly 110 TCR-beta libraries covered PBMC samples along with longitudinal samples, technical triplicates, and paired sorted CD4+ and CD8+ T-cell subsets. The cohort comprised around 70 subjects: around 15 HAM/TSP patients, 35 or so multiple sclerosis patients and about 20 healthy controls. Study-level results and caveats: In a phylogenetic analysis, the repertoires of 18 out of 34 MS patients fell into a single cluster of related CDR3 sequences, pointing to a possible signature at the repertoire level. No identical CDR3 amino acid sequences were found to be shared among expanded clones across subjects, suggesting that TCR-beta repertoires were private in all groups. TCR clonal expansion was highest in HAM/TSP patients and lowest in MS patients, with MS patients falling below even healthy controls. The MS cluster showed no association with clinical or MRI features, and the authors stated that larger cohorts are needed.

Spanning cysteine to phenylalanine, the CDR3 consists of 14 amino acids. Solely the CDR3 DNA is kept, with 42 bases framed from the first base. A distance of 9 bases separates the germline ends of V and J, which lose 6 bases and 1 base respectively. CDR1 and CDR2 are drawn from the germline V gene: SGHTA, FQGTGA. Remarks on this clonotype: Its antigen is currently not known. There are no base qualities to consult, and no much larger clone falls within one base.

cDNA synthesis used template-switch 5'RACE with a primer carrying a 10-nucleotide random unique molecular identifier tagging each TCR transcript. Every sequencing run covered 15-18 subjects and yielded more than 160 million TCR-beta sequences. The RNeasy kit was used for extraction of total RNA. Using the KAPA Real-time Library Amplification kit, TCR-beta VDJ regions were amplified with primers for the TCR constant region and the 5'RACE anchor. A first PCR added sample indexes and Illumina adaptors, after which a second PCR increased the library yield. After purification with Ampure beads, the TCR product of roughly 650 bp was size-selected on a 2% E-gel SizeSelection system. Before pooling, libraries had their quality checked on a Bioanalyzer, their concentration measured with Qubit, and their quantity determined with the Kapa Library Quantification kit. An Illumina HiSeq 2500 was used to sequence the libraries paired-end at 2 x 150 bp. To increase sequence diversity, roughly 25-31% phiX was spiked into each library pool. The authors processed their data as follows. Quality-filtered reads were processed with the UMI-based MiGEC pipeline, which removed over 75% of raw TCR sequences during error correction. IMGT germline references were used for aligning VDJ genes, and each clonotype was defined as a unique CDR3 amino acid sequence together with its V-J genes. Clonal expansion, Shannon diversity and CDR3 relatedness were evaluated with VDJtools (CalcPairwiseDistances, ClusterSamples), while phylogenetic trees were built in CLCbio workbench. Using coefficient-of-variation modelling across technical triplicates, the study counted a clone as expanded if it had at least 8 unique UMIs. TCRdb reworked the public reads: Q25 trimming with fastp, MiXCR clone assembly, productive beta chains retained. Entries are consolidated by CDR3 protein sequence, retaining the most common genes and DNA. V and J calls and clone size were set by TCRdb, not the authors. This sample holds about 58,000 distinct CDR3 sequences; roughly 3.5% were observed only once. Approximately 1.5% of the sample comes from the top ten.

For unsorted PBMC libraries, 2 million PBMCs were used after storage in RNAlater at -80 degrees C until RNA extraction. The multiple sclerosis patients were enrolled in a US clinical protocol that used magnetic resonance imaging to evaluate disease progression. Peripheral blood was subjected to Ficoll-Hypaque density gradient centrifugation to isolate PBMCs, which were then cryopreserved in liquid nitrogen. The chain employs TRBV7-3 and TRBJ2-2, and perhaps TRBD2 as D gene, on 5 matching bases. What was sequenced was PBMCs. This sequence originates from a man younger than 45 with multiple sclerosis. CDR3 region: CASRTTVNTGELFF. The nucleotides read TGTGCCAGCAGGACTACAGTGAACACCGGGGAGCTGTTTTTT.